This T cell receptor beta chain is from a study of T-cell memory formation after mild COVID-19. At the level of the study: The TCR clusters were mostly specific to one donor.

TCRdb fed the 5' RACE reads into MiXCR, producing one record per CDR3 protein. Of 100,000 to 150,000 distinct CDR3 sequences detected, about a sixth appear once; the ten largest clones hold 5% to 5.5%. The study, taken as a whole, reports: Later expanders leaned toward CD4+, whereas clones contracting from day 15 to 85 were balanced CD4/CD8.

This clonotype was counted between two and nine times. The antigen is not known. The CDR3 is 15 residues long. Germline CDR1 is SGHAT and CDR2 is FQNNGV. Trimming left V 5 bases short and J 0 bases short, with 12 bases between. The chain couples TRBV11-2 to TRBJ2-3; possibly TRBD2 for D (6 bases). This TCR derives from a man younger than 35 who had mild COVID-19 (a few samples of this study predate the infection). Cell type and time point are not known. Sequences were obtained from PBMCs or a T cell subset sorted from them (not recorded which). This CDR3 reads CASSKVGGSTDTQYF. CDR3 DNA sequence: TGTGCCAGCAGCAAGGTGGGGGGTAGCACAGATACGCAGTATTTT.